Each of the 11 T cell receptor beta chains below was sequenced from the same sample in a study of CD8 T cells in Susac syndrome. Reverse transcription of 0.5 to 1 ug RNA was performed with random hexamers. MiXCR, applied by TCRdb to the immunoSEQ multiplex PCR reads, yields one record per CDR3 protein. The sample holds some 190,000 distinct CDR3 sequences, 90% to 97% seen once. The sample taken for sequencing was CD4+ T cells from PBMCs. The source of these receptors is a human donor with multiple sclerosis.

V usage is TRBV7-2 and J usage is TRBJ1-1; D possibly corresponds to TRBD1 (6 bases). The V gene lost 5 bases and the J gene lost 1 base, with 14 bases spanning the gap. The CDR3 spans 15 residues. Germline CDR1 and CDR2: SGHTA and FQGNSA. This chain's CDR3 is CASSPPLGGNTEAFF. The CDR3 DNA sequence: TGTGCCAGCAGCCCCCCTCTAGGGGGGAACACTGAAGCTTTCTTT. The full variable domain, its missing parts supplied by reference TRBV7-2 and TRBJ1-1, is GAGVSQSPSNKVTEKGKDVELRCDPISGHTALYWYRQSLGQGLEFLIYFQGNSAPDKSGLPSDRFSAERTGGSVSTLTIQRTQQEDSAVYLCASSPPLGGNTEAFFGQGTRLTVV.

This clonotype was observed a handful of times. The rearrangement uses TRBV12-3 or TRBV12-4 and TRBJ1-1; no firm D call. The V end was cut by 4 bases, the J end by 0 bases, with 6 bases between. The CDR3 extends over 13 amino acids. The CDR3 nucleotides are TGTGCCAGCAGTTCGAACATGAACACTGAAGCTTTCTTT. Its translation is CASSSNMNTEAFF.

The chain couples TRBV10-3 to TRBJ1-1; weak D call: TRBD1 (5 bases). Looked up from germline, CDR1 is ENHRY and CDR2 is SYGVKD. V lost 5 bases, J lost 2 bases, and 9 bases lay in between. This CDR3 has 13 amino acids. The CDR3 region has the DNA TGTGCCATCAGTCCTACAGGCAACACTGAAGCTTTCTTT. It codes for CAISPTGNTEAFF.

In this sample, this clonotype turned up a few times. This rearrangement joins TRBV30 to TRBJ2-5, with a weak D call TRBD2 (6 bases). From germline, CDR1 is GTSNPN and CDR2 SVGIG (reference sequence). The CDR3 is 13 amino acids. The V gene lost 1 base and the J gene lost 5 bases, with 11 bases spanning the gap. The CDR3 protein is CAWSGDSRETQYF. The CDR3 DNA follows: TGTGCCTGGAGTGGGGACTCGAGGGAGACCCAGTACTTC.

This clonotype showed up just a few times. This chain links TRBV3-1 with TRBJ1-6, with D possibly being TRBD1 (6 bases). The CDR3 sequence is 14 residues long. With 6 bases removed from V and 3 bases from J, the gap between germline ends came to 9 bases. CDR1 LGHDT and CDR2 YNNKEL come from the germline V gene (reference sequence). CDR3 region: CASSLQGYNSPLHF. The CDR3 bases are TGTGCCAGCAGTTTACAGGGCTATAATTCACCCCTCCACTTT.

The chain uses TRBV29-1 and TRBJ2-4, with a possible D match to TRBD2 (5 bases). CDR1 SQVTM and CDR2 ANQGSEA come from the germline V gene. The CDR3 covers 14 residues. The V gene lost 4 bases and the J gene lost 6 bases, with 16 bases spanning the gap. The CDR3 DNA reads TGCAGCGTTGCCCGACGGGGTTCGGGAAACATTCAGTACTTC. Translating it yields CSVARRGSGNIQYF.

J is TRBJ1-6 and V is TRBV6-6; a weak D match, TRBD1 (5 bases). The V end was cut by 6 bases, the J end by 12 bases, with 15 bases between. Germline CDR1 reads MNHNY; CDR2 reads SVGAGI (reference sequence). The CDR3 extends over 13 amino acids. For the CDR3, the DNA is TGTGCCAGCAGACCCCGGGGGGGAGAACCCCTCCACTTT. Protein sequence: CASRPRGGEPLHF.

V gene TRBV3-1 combines with J gene TRBJ1-1; the D gene is possibly TRBD1 (5 bases). The V and J ends lost 4 bases and 7 bases respectively, with 13 bases between them. The V gene's germline CDR1 is LGHDT and CDR2 YNNKEL (reference sequence). This CDR3 comprises 13 residues. The CDR3 DNA follows: TGTGCCAGCAGCCCCAACCCGGACATTGAAGCTTTCTTT. Encoded protein: CASSPNPDIEAFF.

The V call is TRBV3-1, the J call TRBJ2-5, with a weak D call TRBD1 (5 bases). CDR3 length equals 16 residues. CDR1 is LGHDT, CDR2 YNNKEL, per germline (reference sequence). V dropped 4 bases and J dropped 3 bases, with 18 bases sitting between them. CDR3 coding DNA: TGTGCCAGCAGCCGGATTGGGCAGGGCCTTAAAGAGACCCAGTACTTC. This sequence encodes CASSRIGQGLKETQYF.

There are a few counts of this clonotype. This chain uses TRBV28 with TRBJ2-7; D is unresolved. With 2 bases removed from V and 4 bases from J, the gap between germline ends came to 6 bases. This CDR3 is built from 12 residues. Germline V gene lookup returns CDR1 MDHEN and CDR2 SYDVKM. This chain's CDR3 is CASSLRRYEQYF. For the CDR3, the DNA is TGTGCCAGCAGTTTAAGGCGTTACGAGCAGTACTTC.

CDR3 sequence: CASRLPGQLTEAFF. CDR3 nucleotide sequence: TGCGCCAGCAGACTACCGGGACAGCTCACTGAAGCTTTCTTT. This sequence joins TRBV5-1 and TRBJ1-1, with 7 bases matching TRBD1. The CDR3 runs to 14 residues. V was pared by 5 bases and J by 4 bases, with 8 bases of the junction left unmatched. Germline loops: CDR1 SGHRS, CDR2 YFSETQ.